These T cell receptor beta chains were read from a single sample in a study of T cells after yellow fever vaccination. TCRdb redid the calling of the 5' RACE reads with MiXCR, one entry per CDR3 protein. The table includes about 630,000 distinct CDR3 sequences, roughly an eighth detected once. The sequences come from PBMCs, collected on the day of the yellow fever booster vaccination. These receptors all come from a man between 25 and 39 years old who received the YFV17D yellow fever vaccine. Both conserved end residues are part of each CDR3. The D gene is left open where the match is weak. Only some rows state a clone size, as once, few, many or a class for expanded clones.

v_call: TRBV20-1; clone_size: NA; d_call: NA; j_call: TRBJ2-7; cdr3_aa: CSASTGFLGEQYF; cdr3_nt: TGCAGTGCTTCTACAGGGTTCCTAGGCGAGCAGTACTTC
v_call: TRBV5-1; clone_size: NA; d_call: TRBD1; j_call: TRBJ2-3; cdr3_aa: CASSNTGGAEDTQYF; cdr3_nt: TGCGCCAGCAGCAATACAGGGGGCGCAGAAGATACGCAGTATTTT
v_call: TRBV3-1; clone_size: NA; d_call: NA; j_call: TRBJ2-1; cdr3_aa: CATSQEDPARREQFF; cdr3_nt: TGTGCCACCTCCCAAGAGGATCCCGCGAGGCGTGAGCAGTTCTTC
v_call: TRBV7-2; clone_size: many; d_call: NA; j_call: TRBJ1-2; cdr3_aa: CAQWGKDVAGYTF; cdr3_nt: TGTGCCCAATGGGGAAAAGATGTGGCGGGCTACACCTTC
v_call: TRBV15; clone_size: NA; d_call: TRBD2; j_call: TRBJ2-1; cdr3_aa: CATRLAEAYNEQFF; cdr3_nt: TGTGCCACCCGTCTAGCGGAGGCCTACAATGAGCAGTTCTTC
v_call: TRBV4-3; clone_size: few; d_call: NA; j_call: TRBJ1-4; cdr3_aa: CASSQGGRLTNEKLFF; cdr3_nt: TGCGCCAGCAGCCAAGGGGGGCGATTAACTAATGAAAAACTGTTTTTT
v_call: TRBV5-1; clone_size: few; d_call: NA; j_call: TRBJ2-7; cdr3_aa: CASRSTGPLYEQYF; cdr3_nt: TGCGCCAGCAGGTCGACAGGTCCCCTCTACGAGCAGTACTTC
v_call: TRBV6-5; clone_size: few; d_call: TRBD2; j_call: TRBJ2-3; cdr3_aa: CASSYEGTTLDTQYF; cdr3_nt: TGTGCCAGCAGTTACGAGGGGACTACCTTAGATACGCAGTATTTT
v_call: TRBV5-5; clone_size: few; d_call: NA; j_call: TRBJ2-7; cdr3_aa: CASSLLAVSEQYF; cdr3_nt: TGTGCCAGCAGCTTGCTCGCTGTTTCCGAGCAGTACTTC
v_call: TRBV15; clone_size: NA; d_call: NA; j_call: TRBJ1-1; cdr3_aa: CATSRDRKGSEAFF; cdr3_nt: TGTGCCACCAGCAGAGATCGGAAAGGGAGTGAAGCTTTCTTT
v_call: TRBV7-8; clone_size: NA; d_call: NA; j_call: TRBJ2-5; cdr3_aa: CASSHPPGETQYF; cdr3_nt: TGTGCCAGCAGCCACCCCCCAGGAGAGACCCAGTACTTC
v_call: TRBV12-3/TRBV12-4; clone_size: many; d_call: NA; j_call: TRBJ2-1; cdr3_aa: CASRRADRNGQFF; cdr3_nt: TGTGCCAGCAGGCGCGCCGACCGCAATGGACAGTTCTTC
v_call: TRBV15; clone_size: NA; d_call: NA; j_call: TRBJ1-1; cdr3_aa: CATSTHEGRTEAFF; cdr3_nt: TGTGCCACCAGCACCCATGAGGGGAGAACTGAAGCTTTCTTT
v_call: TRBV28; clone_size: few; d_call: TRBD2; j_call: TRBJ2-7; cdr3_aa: CASRLAGVGYEQYF; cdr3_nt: TGTGCCAGCAGATTGGCGGGAGTAGGGTACGAGCAGTACTTC
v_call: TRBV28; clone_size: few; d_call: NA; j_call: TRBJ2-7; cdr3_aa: CASKPGQRYEQYF; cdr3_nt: TGTGCCAGCAAACCGGGACAACGCTACGAGCAGTACTTC
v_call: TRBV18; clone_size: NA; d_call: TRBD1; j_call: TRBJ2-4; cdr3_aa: CASSPPIGTGGRRAKNIQYF; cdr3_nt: TGTGCCAGCTCACCACCGATCGGGACAGGGGGCCGAAGAGCCAAAAACATTCAGTACTTC
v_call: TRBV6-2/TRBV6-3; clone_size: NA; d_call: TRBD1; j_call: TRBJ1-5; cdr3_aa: CASSPGTGPYQPQHF; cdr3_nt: TGTGCCAGCAGTCCCGGGACAGGGCCGTATCAGCCCCAGCATTTT
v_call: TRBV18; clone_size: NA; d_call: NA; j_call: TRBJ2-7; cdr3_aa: CASSSDPPGTSFEQYF; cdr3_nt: TGTGCCAGCTCATCAGACCCTCCGGGTACCTCGTTCGAGCAGTACTTC
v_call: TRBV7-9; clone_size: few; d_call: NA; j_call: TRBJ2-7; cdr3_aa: CASSPNSGTGKDEQYF; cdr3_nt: TGTGCCAGCAGCCCGAATAGCGGGACAGGGAAGGACGAGCAGTACTTC
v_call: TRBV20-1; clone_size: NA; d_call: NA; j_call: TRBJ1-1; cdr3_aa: CSERLSLNTEAFF; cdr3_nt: TGCAGTGAGAGGCTGAGCTTGAACACTGAAGCTTTCTTT
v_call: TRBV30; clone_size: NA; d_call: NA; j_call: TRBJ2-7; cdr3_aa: CACQKRGKHEQYF; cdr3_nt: TGTGCCTGCCAAAAGAGAGGGAAGCACGAGCAGTACTTC
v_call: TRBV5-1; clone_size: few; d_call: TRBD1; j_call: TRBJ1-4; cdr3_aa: CASSLGTGGEKLFF; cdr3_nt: TGCGCCAGCAGCTTGGGTACAGGGGGTGAAAAACTGTTTTTT
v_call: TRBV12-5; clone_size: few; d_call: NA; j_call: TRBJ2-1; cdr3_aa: CASAPLANEQFF; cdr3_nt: TGTGCTAGTGCCCCCCTAGCCAATGAGCAGTTCTTC
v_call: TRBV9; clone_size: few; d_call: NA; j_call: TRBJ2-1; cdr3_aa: CASSVAGVDEQFF; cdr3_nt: TGTGCCAGCAGCGTAGCGGGGGTGGATGAGCAGTTCTTC
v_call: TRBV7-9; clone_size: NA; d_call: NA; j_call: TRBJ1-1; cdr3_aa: CASSLGGVNAEAFF; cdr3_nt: TGTGCCAGCAGCCTGGGGGGGGTAAACGCTGAAGCTTTCTTT
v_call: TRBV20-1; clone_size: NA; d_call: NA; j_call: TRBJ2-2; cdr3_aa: CSAWTDNTGELFF; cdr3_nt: TGCAGTGCTTGGACCGACAACACCGGGGAGCTGTTTTTT
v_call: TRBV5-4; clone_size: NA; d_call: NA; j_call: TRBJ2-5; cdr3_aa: CASNRDGRRETQYF; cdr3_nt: TGTGCCAGCAACCGTGATGGGCGTCGTGAGACCCAGTACTTC
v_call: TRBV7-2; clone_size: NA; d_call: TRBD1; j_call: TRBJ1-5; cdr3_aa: CASSARTGDGQPQHF; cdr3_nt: TGTGCCAGCAGCGCAAGGACAGGGGATGGGCAGCCCCAGCATTTT
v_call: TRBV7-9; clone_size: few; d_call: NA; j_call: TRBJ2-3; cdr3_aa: CASRRETSTDTQYF; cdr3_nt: TGTGCCAGCAGAAGGGAGACTAGCACAGATACGCAGTATTTT
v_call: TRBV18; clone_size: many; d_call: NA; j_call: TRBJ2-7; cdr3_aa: CASSPGSEQYF; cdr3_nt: TGTGCCAGCTCACCCGGAAGCGAGCAGTACTTC
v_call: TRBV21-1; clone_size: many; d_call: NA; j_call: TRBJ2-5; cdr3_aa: CASSRGSEKQETQYF; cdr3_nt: TGTGCCAGCAGCAGAGGGAGTGAGAAGCAAGAGACCCAGTACTTC
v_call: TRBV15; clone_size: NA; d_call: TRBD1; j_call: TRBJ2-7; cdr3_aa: CATSRAGQGASYEQYF; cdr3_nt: TGTGCCACCAGCAGAGCGGGACAGGGGGCATCCTACGAGCAGTACTTC
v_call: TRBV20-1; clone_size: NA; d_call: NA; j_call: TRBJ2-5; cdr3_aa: CSAKVSGEETQYF; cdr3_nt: TGCAGCGCGAAGGTCAGTGGGGAGGAGACCCAGTACTTC
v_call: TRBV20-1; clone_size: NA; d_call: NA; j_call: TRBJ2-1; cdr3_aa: CSAPGLINEQFF; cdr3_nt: TGCAGTGCTCCCGGACTTATCAATGAGCAGTTCTTC
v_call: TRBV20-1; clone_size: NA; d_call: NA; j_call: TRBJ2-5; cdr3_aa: CSASRKKETQYF; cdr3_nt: TGCAGTGCTAGCAGGAAGAAAGAGACCCAGTACTTC